This entry lists 21 T cell receptor beta chains sequenced from one sample in a study of beta chain features in type 1 diabetes. Study results and caveats: Type 1 diabetes patients showed a moderate but significant shortening of TCRB CDR3s in all four CD4+ subsets.

These receptors' targets are unknown. As every portion of the isolated RNA was reverse transcribed, the sequencing read expressed TCRB transcripts. Produced via immunoSEQ multiplex PCR; TCRdb's table is partial and in-frame only. The sample holds more than 300,000 clones, over 8.5% seen once. The sample consisted of central memory CD4+ T cells from blood. The source of these receptors is a man aged 30-40 years with type 1 diabetes.

A few counts support this clone. V and J are TRBV7-3 and TRBJ2-3; 8 nucleotides align to TRBD2. Germline loops: CDR1 SGHTA, CDR2 FQGTGA. This CDR3 has 17 residues. V shed 5 bases, J shed 0 bases, and the junction held 10 bases outside the gene matches. CDR3 in amino acids: CASSPGGGPSSTDTQYF. The DNA of the CDR3 is TGTGCCAGCAGCCCCGGGGGGGGCCCCTCTAGCACAGATACGCAGTATTTT.

This clone was counted only a few times. The chain uses TRBV7-6 and TRBJ2-4; perhaps TRBD1 as D (6 bases). V dropped 6 bases and J dropped 11 bases, with 20 bases sitting between them. Germline V gene sequence: CDR1 SGHVS, CDR2 FNYEAQ. This CDR3 has 14 amino acids. CDR3 region: CASSFNRESILQYF. The CDR3 bases are TGTGCCAGCAGTTTTAACAGGGAATCAATCCTTCAGTACTTC.

V is TRBV9 and J is TRBJ2-7, with unresolved D. This CDR3 spans 14 amino acids. Trimming left V 3 bases short and J 7 bases short, with 17 bases between. Germline V gene data show CDR1 as SGDLS and CDR2 as YYNGEE. CDR3 nucleotide sequence: TGTGCCAGCAGCGCCCAAAGTCACTGGGGTGAGCAGTACTTC. Its translation: CASSAQSHWGEQYF.

This chain joins TRBV6-5 and TRBJ1-2, with D perhaps TRBD1 (5 bases). Germline V gene data show CDR1 as MNHEY and CDR2 as SVGAGI. V was pared by 5 bases and J by 8 bases, with 9 bases between. CDR3 size: 11 residues. The CDR3 spells CASSRPGGYTF. DNA of the CDR3: TGTGCCAGCAGTCGGCCAGGGGGCTACACCTTC.

This clone was found a few times. The chain has TRBV6-1 and TRBJ2-3, with 14 bases that match TRBD2. CDR1 and CDR2 from the germline V gene are MNHNS and SASEGT. The CDR3 sequence is 19 residues long. Trimming cost V 2 bases and J 3 bases; bases outside gene matches: 10. This chain's CDR3 is CASSEFPLGLAGETDTQYF. The CDR3 region has the DNA TGTGCCAGCAGTGAATTTCCCCTGGGACTAGCGGGAGAGACAGATACGCAGTATTTT.

The table lists this clone with a few counts. The chain has TRBV29-1 and TRBJ1-1; the D is unclear. The CDR3 contains 12 residues. Germline CDR1 reads SQVTM; CDR2 reads ANQGSEA. V lost 2 bases and J 4 bases, leaving 8 bases between the germline ends. The CDR3 nucleotides are TGCAGCGTTGAAAGGTCGGGCACTGAAGCTTTCTTT. Translated, it gives CSVERSGTEAFF.

This clone occurred a few times. The chain links TRBV6-1 to TRBJ2-2; 9 nucleotides agree with TRBD1. This CDR3 is built from 15 residues. Germline lookup yields CDR1 MNHNS and CDR2 SASEGT. V trimming: 9 bases; J trimming: 4 bases; junction bases outside the gene matches: 9. The CDR3 reads CASRSGTGSTGELFF. The CDR3 coding sequence is TGTGCCAGTCGATCCGGGACAGGGAGCACCGGGGAGCTGTTTTTT.

This clone was counted between two and nine times. The chain uses TRBV7-9 and TRBJ2-7; D is ambiguous. Trimming stripped 3 bases from V and 2 bases from J, with 5 bases between. Germline CDR1 SEHNR, CDR2 FQNEAQ (reference sequence). The CDR3 has 12 residues. The CDR3 region is CASSFQTYEQYF. DNA for the CDR3: TGTGCCAGCAGCTTCCAGACCTACGAGCAGTACTTC.

The gene calls are TRBV21-1 and TRBJ2-7; the D segment call TRBD1 is taken from the table without a DNA check. TRBV21-1 is a listed pseudogene. This CDR3 has 16 amino acids. The CDR3 region has the DNA TGTGCCAGCAGGAACCCCAGGGGGCCTTACTCCTACGAGCAGTACTTC. Translated, it gives CASRNPRGPYSYEQYF.

This clone has ten or more counts. The rearrangement joins TRBV7-9 to TRBJ1-4; no reliable D call. The CDR3 is 17 residues long. Trimming removed 4 bases at V and 0 bases at J, with 15 bases between. CDR1 is SEHNR, CDR2 FQNEAQ, per germline (reference sequence). The CDR3: CASSSLRTVATNEKLFF. The CDR3 region has the DNA TGTGCCAGCAGCTCACTAAGGACCGTAGCAACTAATGAAAAACTGTTTTTT.

This clone was picked up a small number of times. The chain joins TRBV25-1 to TRBJ2-7, with D maybe TRBD1 (5 bases). The germline gives CDR1 MGHDK, CDR2 SYGVNS. This CDR3 has 14 residues. Trimming pared 4 bases from V and 5 bases from J, leaving 15 bases between. CDR3 in amino acids: CASSAGPGYHEQYF. CDR3 coding DNA: TGTGCCAGCAGTGCCGGGCCAGGGTACCACGAGCAGTACTTC.

This clone was counted only a few times. The CDR3 is CASSYPPSKGDEQYF. For the CDR3, the DNA is TGTGCCAGCAGTTACCCTCCCAGTAAAGGGGACGAGCAGTACTTC. The V gene is TRBV6-6, the J gene TRBJ2-7, with a tentative D call TRBD1 (5 bases). Germline CDR1 MNHNY, CDR2 SVGAGI (reference sequence). The length of the CDR3 is 15 residues. V lost 2 bases, J lost 5 bases, and 16 bases lay in between.

This clone came up a few times. The chain links TRBV4-3 to TRBJ2-1; the match to TRBD2 covers 15 bases. The V gene's germline CDR1 is LGHNA and CDR2 YSLEER. The CDR3 loop spans 16 amino acids. The J segment lost 8 bases and the V segment lost 4 bases, leaving 6 bases of the junction unmatched. CDR3 protein: CASSRGLAGGEDEQFF. CDR3 DNA sequence: TGCGCCAGCAGCCGGGGACTAGCGGGAGGAGAGGATGAGCAGTTCTTC.

CDR3 nucleotide sequence: TGTGCCAGCAGTAGAGTTCCCGGGACTAGCGACATCTACAATGAGCAGTTCTTC. Protein sequence: CASSRVPGTSDIYNEQFF. The chain recombines TRBV13 with TRBJ2-1; 10 bases are shared with TRBD2. In germline, CDR1 is PRHDT, CDR2 FYEKMQ (reference sequence). Trimming at V came to 6 bases and at J to 3 bases, leaving 14 bases not matched to a gene. The CDR3 runs to 18 residues.

This clone was seen ten or more times. The genes are TRBV14 and TRBJ1-1, with D possibly TRBD1 on 5 matching bases. Germline V gives CDR1 SGHDN, CDR2 FVKESK. Trimming took off 6 bases at V and 6 bases at J, with 8 bases between the two ends. The CDR3 contains 11 residues. The CDR3 DNA is TGTGCCAGCAGTTTGGGGGCTGAAGCTTTCTTT. Encoded protein: CASSLGAEAFF.

This clone was seen only a few times. The rearrangement links TRBV27 to TRBJ2-7, with 7 bases aligning to TRBD2. This CDR3 is 14 amino acids long. Germline V gene data show CDR1 as MNHEY and CDR2 as SMNVEV (reference sequence). The trim removed 10 bases at V and 2 bases at J, leaving 11 bases unmatched. The CDR3 DNA follows: TGTGCCACCGCACCCAAAGGACTAGCCTACGAGCAGTACTTC. Translation: CATAPKGLAYEQYF.

This clone was detected ten times or more. The V call is TRBV7-9, the J call TRBJ1-2; 7 bases align to TRBD1. V was pared by 1 base and J by 7 bases, with 3 bases of the junction left unmatched. Germline-derived CDR1 and CDR2 are SEHNR and FQNEAQ (reference sequence). CDR3 length: 13 residues. CDR3 coding DNA: TGTGCCAGCAGCTTAGAAGGGGGCTCTGGCTACACCTTC. Protein sequence: CASSLEGGSGYTF.

V is TRBV6-1 and J is TRBJ1-2, with D tentatively TRBD1 (6 bases). The CDR3 spans 13 residues. Between the trimmed V and J ends, which lost 5 bases and 8 bases, there was a span of 15 bases. Germline V gene sequence: CDR1 MNHNS, CDR2 SASEGT. CDR3 coding DNA: TGTGCCAGCAGTCCGGACAGCGGGGCGGGCTACACCTTC. It specifies CASSPDSGAGYTF.

Remarks on this clone: Since a much larger clone is just one base distant, this may be a read error. The V and J genes are TRBV7-8 and TRBJ2-4; D may be TRBD1 (6 bases). The CDR3 has 13 residues. The germline V gene has CDR1 SGHVS and CDR2 FQNEAQ. Trimming left V 3 bases short and J 8 bases short, with 11 bases between. CDR3 protein: CASSFGQGYIQYF. CDR3 nucleotides: TGTGCCAGCAGCTTTGGGCAGGGGTACATTCAGTACTTC.

This clone was counted at least ten times. J is TRBJ2-4 and V is TRBV5-1; D might be TRBD2 (6 bases). V was pared by 0 bases and J by 0 bases, with 16 bases between. CDR1 is SGHRS and CDR2 is YFSETQ in the germline V gene. The CDR3 totals 18 residues. The CDR3 protein is CASSLEGWDSVAKNIQYF. DNA for the CDR3: TGCGCCAGCAGCTTGGAGGGATGGGACTCCGTAGCCAAAAACATTCAGTACTTC.

This clone was picked up a small number of times. V is TRBV7-8 and J is TRBJ2-1; the D is unclear. Germline lookup yields CDR1 SGHVS and CDR2 FQNEAQ. V lost 2 bases and J 9 bases, leaving 8 bases between the germline ends. The CDR3 is 12 amino acids. This CDR3 reads CASSLFDGEQFF. CDR3 nucleotides: TGTGCCAGCAGCTTATTTGACGGTGAGCAGTTCTTC.